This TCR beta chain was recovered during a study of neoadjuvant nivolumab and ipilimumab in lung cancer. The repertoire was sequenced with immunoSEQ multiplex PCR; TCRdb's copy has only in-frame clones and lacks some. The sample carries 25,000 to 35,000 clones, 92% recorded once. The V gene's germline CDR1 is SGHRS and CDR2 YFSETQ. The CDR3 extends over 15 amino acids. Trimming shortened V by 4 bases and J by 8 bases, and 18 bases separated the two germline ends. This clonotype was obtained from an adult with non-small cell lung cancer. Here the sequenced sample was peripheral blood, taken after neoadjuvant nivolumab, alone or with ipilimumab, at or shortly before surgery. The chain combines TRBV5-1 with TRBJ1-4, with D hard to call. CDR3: CASSPRGLMGEKLFF. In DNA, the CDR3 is TGCGCCAGCAGCCCGAGAGGACTAATGGGGGAAAAACTGTTTTTT. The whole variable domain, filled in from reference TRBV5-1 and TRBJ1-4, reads KAGVTQTPRYLIKTRGQQVTLSCSPISGHRSVSWYQQTPGQGLQFLFEYFSETQRNKGNFPGRFSGRQFSNSRSEMNVSTLELGDSALYLCASSPRGLMGEKLFFGSGTQLSVL.